The clone carrying this TCR beta chain was seen many times. TCRdb called the 5' RACE reads again in MiXCR, with one record for every CDR3 protein. The top ten hold 2.1% of the sample, which has fewer than 60,000 distinct CDR3 sequences, 28% seen once. The CDR3 is 14 residues long. CDR1 and CDR2 (germline): DFQATT, SNEGSKA (reference sequence). After removal of 5 bases from V and 4 bases from J, the junction contained 10 bases not matched to a gene. CD25-based Treg depletion was applied to purified naive CD4+ T cells. Material: naive CD4+ T cells sorted from blood. The subset was: naive CD4+ T cells, CD4+CD45RA+CD25-. The source of this sequence is a female donor with breast cancer. This rearrangement joins TRBV20-1 to TRBJ2-7; TRBD1 matches at 8 bases. The CDR3 sequence is CSASQGARGYEQYF. The CDR3 coding sequence is TGCAGTGCTTCCCAGGGGGCGCGGGGTTACGAGCAGTACTTC.